This T cell receptor beta chain was identified in a study of Ad26.COV2.S vaccination and SARS-CoV-2 variants. Study as a whole: Intramuscular Ad26.COV2.S doses were given once or twice, 56 days apart. Study results and caveats: Breadth of non-spike TCRs did not differ between vaccinees and placebo recipients.

Measured with immunoSEQ multiplex PCR; TCRdb has only the in-frame clones, and not every one. Found here are a few hundred thousand clones, 83% of them singletons; the top ten hold around 7.3%. On this clone itself: What it recognizes is unknown.

The length of the CDR3 is 13 residues. V was trimmed by 7 bases and J by 9 bases, leaving 19 bases between them. Germline CDR1 SNHLY, CDR2 FYNNEI. Treatment defined: about 20 received Ad26.COV2.S at low or high dose, single or two shots; 5 received placebo; per-sample allocation not given. Sampling was done on day 63 after the first vaccine or placebo injection. Donation was by an adult aged 18-55 years who was in Boston. Expressing Wuhan-strain SARS-CoV-2 spike, an Ad26 vector served as the vaccine. The chain is built from TRBV2 and TRBJ2-7; TRBD2 might be the D (6 bases). Sample: peripheral blood, taken in a trial of Ad26.COV2.S vaccine versus placebo. The TCR was taken from a person aged 18-60 years who received the Ad26.COV2.S COVID-19 vaccine or a placebo. CDR3 sequence (DNA): TGTGCCAGCAATAGGAATTCGGGGGAATGGCAGTACTTC. Translating it yields CASNRNSGEWQYF. Combining the CDR3 with reference TRBV2 and TRBJ2-7 gives the whole variable domain EPEVTQTPSHQVTQMGQEVILRCVPISNHLYFYWYRQILGQKVEFLVSFYNNEISEKSEIFDDQFSVERPDGSNFTLKIRSTKLEDSAMYFCASNRNSGEWQYFGPGTRLTVT.